The sequence of this T cell receptor beta chain was determined in a study of CD8+CD57+ T cells in acquired aplastic anemia. Study-level information: Average DNA yield from sorted CD4+ and CD8+ cells was approximately 3 ug.

It was genomic DNA that served as the template for profiling TCR beta VDJ and CDR3. TCRdb analysed the reads with MiXCR anew, one entry per CDR3 protein. The sample holds around 170,000 distinct CDR3 sequences, less than 60% seen once. For sequencing, patients were chosen who had shown expansion of CD8+CD57+ cells by flow cytometry. Study observations and caveats: The same twenty-nine CD8+ CDR3 sequences occurred in patients and in controls. Patients showed no significant difference from controls in CD8+ Simpson's diversity.

On this clonotype: The antigen is unknown.

Trimming shortened V by 10 bases and J by 1 base, and 23 bases separated the two germline ends. The CDR3 length is 17 residues. Germline assignment: CDR1 ENHRY and CDR2 SYGVKD. The TCR was taken from a human donor with aplastic anemia. The sample consisted of sorted CD4+, CD8+, or CD8+CD57+ T cells (not recorded which) from PBMCs. The chain carries TRBV10-3 and TRBJ1-5; TRBD1 might be the D (6 bases). The CDR3 sequence: CASSERHYQGSNQPQHF. CDR3 nucleotide sequence: TGTGCCAGCAGCGAACGCCATTATCAGGGGAGCAATCAGCCCCAGCATTTT.